These 16 T cell receptor beta chains originate from one sample sequenced in a study of cytomegalovirus exposure and HLA in healthy donors. It was with 60 Vbeta and 13 Jbeta primers that the PCR ran. Method: immunoSEQ multiplex PCR; TCRdb's copy keeps in-frame clones and lacks some. Here the sample spans around 100,000 clones, approximately 79% being singletons. What was sequenced was PBMCs. The receptors were sampled from a woman aged 40 to 50 in good health and CMV-seronegative.

This clone was counted only a few times. Other DNA sequences in this specimen translate into the identical CDR3. The gene calls are TRBV11-3 and TRBJ2-1, with TRBD2 identical over 12 bases. Germline-derived CDR1 and CDR2 are SGHNT and YENEEA. J was trimmed by 4 bases and V by 7 bases; bases with no gene match: 8. The CDR3 covers 16 residues. CDR3 DNA sequence: TGTGCCAGCACCCACCTCGGGACTAGCGGGTACAATGAGCAGTTCTTC. Its protein product is CASTHLGTSGYNEQFF.

This CDR3 reads CASSKVRVFYEQYF. CDR3 sequence (DNA): TGTGCCAGCAGCAAAGTGCGGGTCTTCTACGAGCAGTACTTC. The J gene is TRBJ2-7, the V gene TRBV21-1; the table gives TRBD2 as D, unverified against the DNA. TRBV21-1 corresponds to a pseudogene. The CDR3 covers 14 residues.

CDR3 residues: CASSLAARVTYNEQFF. In DNA, the CDR3 is TGTGCCAGCAGCTTGGCGGCCAGGGTCACCTACAATGAGCAGTTCTTC. The V call is TRBV5-6, the J call TRBJ2-1, with a tentative D call TRBD1 (5 bases). Germline V gives CDR1 SGHDT, CDR2 YYEEEE. CDR3 length equals 16 residues. Trimming took off 0 bases at V and 2 bases at J, with 12 bases between the two ends.

This sequence joins TRBV6-6 and TRBJ1-2; 7 bases align to TRBD1. The CDR3 loop spans 16 amino acids. After removal of 4 bases from V and 2 bases from J, the junction contained 10 bases not matched to a gene. CDR1 is MNHNY, CDR2 SVGAGI, per germline (reference sequence). CDR3 amino acids: CASSSPAGTVNYGYTF. CDR3 nucleotides: TGTGCCAGCAGTTCCCCCGCGGGGACAGTCAACTATGGCTACACCTTC.

This chain links TRBV19 with TRBJ1-1, with a possible D match to TRBD1 (5 bases). V lost 6 bases to trimming and J lost 3 bases, with 20 bases between them. Germline lookup yields CDR1 LNHDA and CDR2 SQIVND (reference sequence). The CDR3 extends over 16 amino acids. CDR3 loop: CASSHQGRPRDTEAFF. Here the CDR3 DNA reads TGTGCCAGTAGCCATCAGGGCCGGCCCCGGGACACTGAAGCTTTCTTT.

The chain has TRBV14 and TRBJ1-2; a possible D gene is TRBD1 (5 bases). V lost 3 bases and J lost 4, with 15 bases in between. The CDR3 has 15 amino acids. Germline CDR1 and CDR2: SGHDN and FVKESK. CDR3 nucleotides: TGTGCCAGCAGCCAGGCGAGGGGAGGTGTCTATGGCTACACCTTC. It is translated as CASSQARGGVYGYTF.

The gene calls are TRBV4-3 and TRBJ2-2; 8 positions match TRBD2. The CDR3 has 16 amino acids. Germline CDR1 LGHNA, CDR2 YSLEER. Losses at the gene ends were 3 bases for V and 3 bases for J; bases not matched to a gene: 6. For the CDR3, the DNA is TGCGCCAGCAGCCAGGGACTAGAAGGGCACACCGGGGAGCTGTTTTTT. This translates into CASSQGLEGHTGELFF.

V gene TRBV7-9 combines with J gene TRBJ2-7; 10 bases are a match to TRBD1. J was trimmed by 4 bases and V by 5 bases; bases with no gene match: 8. CDR3 length: 15 amino acids. Germline loops: CDR1 SEHNR, CDR2 FQNEAQ (reference sequence). In DNA form, the CDR3 reads TGTGCCAGCAGCACGCCGGACAGGGGGGTTTACGAGCAGTACTTC. Translated, it gives CASSTPDRGVYEQYF.

The V gene is TRBV4-3, the J gene TRBJ2-2; 12 bases fit TRBD1. Losses at the gene ends were 0 bases for V and 8 bases for J; bases not matched to a gene: 7. There are 17 residues in the CDR3. The germline CDR1 and CDR2 sequences are LGHNA and YSLEER. As DNA, the CDR3 is TGCGCCAGCAGCCAAGAGCGTGGGACAGGGGGCCTGGGGGAGCTGTTTTTT. Translation gives CASSQERGTGGLGELFF.

V is TRBV4-3 and J is TRBJ1-2; possible D gene TRBD1, 5 bases. This CDR3 is built from 14 residues. Looked up from germline, CDR1 is LGHNA and CDR2 is YSLEER. The V end was cut by 0 bases, the J end by 7 bases, with 12 bases between. This chain's CDR3 is CASSQDRGSFGYTF. The CDR3 bases are TGCGCCAGCAGCCAAGATCGGGGGAGCTTTGGCTACACCTTC.

This clone was detected only a few times. The CDR3 sequence: CASSPPRDNEKLFF. Written as DNA, the CDR3 is TGTGCCAGCAGCCCCCCGAGGGATAATGAAAAACTGTTTTTT. V and J are TRBV28 and TRBJ1-4; the D is unclear. The CDR3 consists of 14 residues. The germline gives CDR1 MDHEN, CDR2 SYDVKM. Trimming stripped 6 bases from V and 4 bases from J, with 12 bases between.

This chain connects TRBV15 to TRBJ2-1; 14 positions agree with TRBD2. V dropped 7 bases and J dropped 1; count of bases not matched to a gene: 3. CDR3 size: 16 residues. Germline V gene data show CDR1 as LNHNV and CDR2 as YYDKDF (reference sequence). CDR3 sequence reads: CATKGLAGDSYNEQFF. The CDR3 DNA follows: TGTGCCACCAAGGGACTAGCGGGGGATTCCTACAATGAGCAGTTCTTC.

The V call is TRBV28, the J call TRBJ2-5; the match to TRBD2 covers 11 bases. The CDR3 extends over 15 amino acids. Per the germline V gene, CDR1 is MDHEN and CDR2 is SYDVKM. Trimming took 6 bases from V and 5 from J; bases not matched to a gene: 8. The CDR3 loop is CASRRTSGGEETQYF. In DNA form, the CDR3 reads TGTGCCAGCAGGCGAACTAGCGGGGGCGAGGAGACCCAGTACTTC.

The V and J genes are TRBV4-3 and TRBJ1-1; no clear D. V was shortened by 0 bases and J by 3 bases, with 8 bases between the two germline ends. This CDR3 region has 14 residues. CDR1 and CDR2 from the germline V gene are LGHNA and YSLEER. CDR3 amino acids: CASSQDYGDTEAFF. The CDR3 bases are TGCGCCAGCAGCCAAGATTACGGGGACACTGAAGCTTTCTTT.

CDR3 in DNA: TGTGCCAGCTCACAAGGACAAGCAGGGGGGAGGGAAGCTTTCTTT. Translating it yields CASSQGQAGGREAFF. The J gene is TRBJ1-1, the V gene TRBV18; the match to TRBD1 covers 7 bases. The germline V gene encodes CDR1 KGHSH and CDR2 LQKENI. Trimming removed 4 bases from V and 8 bases from J; junction bases left unmatched: 13. CDR3 length equals 15 residues.

The V and J genes are TRBV28 and TRBJ2-3; TRBD1 agrees at 7 bases. Per the germline V gene, CDR1 is MDHEN and CDR2 is SYDVKM. J was trimmed by 2 bases and V by 3 bases; bases with no gene match: 5. The CDR3 loop spans 15 amino acids. The CDR3 region has the DNA TGTGCCAGCAGTTTGACAGGGCTTTCCACAGATACGCAGTATTTT. Protein product: CASSLTGLSTDTQYF.